The present T cell receptor (beta chain) was sequenced within a study of tumor-infiltrating lymphocytes in oesophageal squamous cell carcinoma. Germline assignment: CDR1 SGHTA and CDR2 FQGNSA. The ends were cut back, 7 bases at V and 5 bases at J, with 14 bases in the middle. CDR3 length: 13 amino acids. TCRdb reprocessed the PCR reads with MiXCR, giving one entry per CDR3 protein. The sample lists fewer than 20,000 distinct CDR3 sequences, just under 40% occurring once. This receptor was obtained from a male donor with esophageal squamous cell carcinoma. The chain uses TRBV7-2 and TRBJ1-2; D remains unclear. Sequenced sample: esophageal tumor tissue. CDR3 DNA sequence: TGTGCCAGCACCCCGGAAGCCCTTTATGGCTACACCTTC. It translates to CASTPEALYGYTF. The variable domain in full, with the rest retrieved from reference TRBV7-2 and TRBJ1-2, is GAGVSQSPSNKVTEKGKDVELRCDPISGHTALYWYRQSLGQGLEFLIYFQGNSAPDKSGLPSDRFSAERTGGSVSTLTIQRTQQEDSAVYLCASTPEALYGYTFGSGTRLTVV.